This T cell receptor (beta chain) was retrieved from a study of blood T cell repertoires in COVID-19. Looking at the study overall: The origin of the acute and convalescent COVID-19 samples was the United States, Italy and Spain.

The germline V gene encodes CDR1 MDHEN and CDR2 SYDVKM. V lost 8 bases to trimming and J lost 4 bases; unmatched junction nucleotides: 6. CDR3 length: 13 residues. Sequencing was performed with immunoSEQ multiplex PCR; in TCRdb, only in-frame clones are kept and a portion is missing. The sample includes about 270,000 clones, around 81% of them seen just once. The clonotype comes from a woman aged 45 to 65 with active or convalescent COVID-19. The J gene is TRBJ2-3, the V gene TRBV28; 7 bases agree with TRBD2. The sample comprised peripheral blood. CDR3 residues: CASWGGWSDTQYF. The CDR3 nucleotides read TGTGCCAGCTGGGGAGGGTGGTCAGATACGCAGTATTTT.